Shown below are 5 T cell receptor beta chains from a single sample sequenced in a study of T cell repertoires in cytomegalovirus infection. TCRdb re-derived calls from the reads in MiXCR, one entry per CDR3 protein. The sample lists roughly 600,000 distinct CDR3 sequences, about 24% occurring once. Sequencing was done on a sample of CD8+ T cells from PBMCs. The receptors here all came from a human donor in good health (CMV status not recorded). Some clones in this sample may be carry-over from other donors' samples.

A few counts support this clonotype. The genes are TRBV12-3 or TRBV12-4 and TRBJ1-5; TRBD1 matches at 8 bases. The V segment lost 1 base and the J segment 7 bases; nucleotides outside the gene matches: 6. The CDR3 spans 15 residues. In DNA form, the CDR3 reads TGTGCCAGCAGTTTAGTTGGGACAGGCCACCAGCCCCAGCATTTT. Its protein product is CASSLVGTGHQPQHF.

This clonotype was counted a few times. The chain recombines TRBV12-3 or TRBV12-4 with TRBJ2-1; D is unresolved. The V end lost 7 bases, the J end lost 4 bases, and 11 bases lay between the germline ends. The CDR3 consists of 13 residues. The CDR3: CASTIGPYNEQFF. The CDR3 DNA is TGTGCCAGCACCATTGGACCTTACAATGAGCAGTTCTTC.

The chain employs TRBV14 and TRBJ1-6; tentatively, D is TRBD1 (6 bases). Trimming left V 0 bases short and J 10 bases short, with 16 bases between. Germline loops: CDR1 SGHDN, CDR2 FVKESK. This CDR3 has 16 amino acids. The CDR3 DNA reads TGTGCCAGCAGCCAAGATCGAGCCAGGGGAAGATCACCCCTCCACTTT. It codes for CASSQDRARGRSPLHF. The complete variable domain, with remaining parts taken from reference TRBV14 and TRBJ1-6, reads EAGVTQFPSHSVIEKGQTVTLRCDPISGHDNLYWYRRVMGKEIKFLLHFVKESKQDESGMPNNRFLAERTGGTYSTLKVQPAELEDSGVYFCASSQDRARGRSPLHFGNGTRLTVT.

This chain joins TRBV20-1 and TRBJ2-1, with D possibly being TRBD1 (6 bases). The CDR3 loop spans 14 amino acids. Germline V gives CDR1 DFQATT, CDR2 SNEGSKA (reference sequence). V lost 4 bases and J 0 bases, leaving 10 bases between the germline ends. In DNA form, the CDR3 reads TGCAGTGCTACTTGGACAGACTCCTACAATGAGCAGTTCTTC. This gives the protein CSATWTDSYNEQFF.

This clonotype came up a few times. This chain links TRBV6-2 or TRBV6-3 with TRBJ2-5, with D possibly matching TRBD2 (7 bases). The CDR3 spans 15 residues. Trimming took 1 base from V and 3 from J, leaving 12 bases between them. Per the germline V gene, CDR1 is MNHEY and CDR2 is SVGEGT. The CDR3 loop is CASSYWEGVEETQYF. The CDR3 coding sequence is TGTGCCAGCAGTTACTGGGAGGGGGTCGAAGAGACCCAGTACTTC.